This TCR beta chain derives from a study of T-cell memory formation after mild COVID-19. Overall study context: TCR clusters were largely donor specific. Study findings and constraints: Nothing confirmed that second-wave clones peaking on day 37 were specific for SARS-CoV-2. Pre-infection memory contained some responding clones, which suggested that cross-reactive memory had joined.

In this sample, this clonotype turned up a few times. Its specificity is not known. Constant-segment primers were used for 5'RACE, and the resulting TCR alpha and TCR beta cDNA libraries carried sample barcodes and UMIs. Using its own MiXCR run on the 5' RACE reads, TCRdb lists one record per CDR3 protein. This sample has 250,000 to 350,000 distinct CDR3 sequences; about 15% occur once, and the top ten carry about a fifth. The V gene's germline CDR1 is MNHEY and CDR2 SMNVEV (reference sequence). Trimming removed 8 bases from V and 2 bases from J, with 14 bases in between. This CDR3 is built from 14 residues.

This sequence was found in a man younger than 35 who had mild COVID-19 (a few samples of this study predate the infection). Cell type and time point are not known. Sequencing used PBMCs or a T cell subset sorted from them (not recorded which). The rearrangement links TRBV27 to TRBJ2-3; TRBD2 might be the D (6 bases). The CDR3 loop is CASSTSRITDTQYF. DNA for the CDR3: TGTGCCAGCTCCACTAGCCGGATCACAGATACGCAGTATTTT.